Below, 27 T cell receptor beta chains from the same sample are listed, as sequenced in a study of CD4+ T cells in melanoma. Repertoires were generated with immunoSEQ multiplex PCR, while TCRdb's copy carries only in-frame clones and drops some. This table holds about 13,000 clones, approximately 72% found once. Material for sequencing was cells from a culture (not recorded whether cultured in vitro). These receptors originate from a human donor with melanoma.

This chain uses TRBV30 with TRBJ1-5, with TRBD1 matching 7 bases. Germline CDR1 is GTSNPN and CDR2 is SVGIG (reference sequence). The CDR3 consists of 18 residues. Germline trimming cut 1 base from V and 0 bases from J; bases unmatched to any gene: 12. This CDR3 reads CAWSGTGGKLYSNQPQHF. For the CDR3, the DNA is TGTGCCTGGAGTGGGACAGGAGGGAAGTTATATAGCAATCAGCCCCAGCATTTT.

V gene TRBV6-5 combines with J gene TRBJ1-3; D is undetermined. Germline V gene data show CDR1 as MNHEY and CDR2 as SVGAGI. V was clipped by 0 bases and J by 1 base, with 10 bases between them. This CDR3 contains 16 residues. The CDR3 region is CASSYSARRSGNTIYF. CDR3 in DNA: TGTGCCAGCAGTTACTCGGCGAGGAGATCTGGAAACACCATATATTTT.

V usage is TRBV5-1 and J usage is TRBJ2-1; no clear D. The ends were cut back, 2 bases at V and 3 bases at J, with 6 bases in the middle. Germline lookup yields CDR1 SGHRS and CDR2 YFSETQ. The CDR3 has 13 amino acids. Written as DNA, the CDR3 is TGCGCCAGCAGCTTTAAGATCTACAATGAGCAGTTCTTC. This codes for CASSFKIYNEQFF.

The CDR3 coding sequence is TGCGCCAGCAGCTCCTGGGAGGACCAAGAGACCCAGTACTTC. Residues: CASSSWEDQETQYF. V and J are TRBV4-1 and TRBJ2-5; D is perhaps TRBD2 (6 bases). Germline V gene sequence: CDR1 MGHRA, CDR2 YSYEKL. The CDR3 has 14 residues. V was cut by 5 bases and J by 0 bases, with 10 bases left in between.

J is TRBJ2-2 and V is TRBV10-2, with TRBD2 matching 12 bases. This CDR3 comprises 15 residues. Germline V gene data show CDR1 as WSHSY and CDR2 as SAAADI. V lost 3 bases to trimming and J lost 8 bases; unmatched junction nucleotides: 4. CDR3 protein: CASSERGLAGGELFF. The DNA for the CDR3 is TGCGCCAGCAGTGAACGGGGACTAGCGGGTGGGGAGCTGTTTTTT.

V is TRBV4-1 and J is TRBJ2-7; 8 bases align to TRBD1. This CDR3 has 16 amino acids. The germline CDR1 and CDR2 sequences are MGHRA and YSYEKL. V dropped 2 bases and J dropped 2; count of bases not matched to a gene: 8. The chain's CDR3 is CASSQPTRDRTYEQYF. The CDR3 coding sequence is TGCGCCAGCAGCCAACCGACCCGGGACAGGACCTACGAGCAGTACTTC.

This chain uses TRBV7-8 with TRBJ1-4; D is unresolved. CDR1 is SGHVS and CDR2 is FQNEAQ in the germline V gene. V was clipped by 0 bases and J by 4 bases, with 0 bases between them. The CDR3 spans 12 residues. CDR3 sequence (DNA): TGTGCCAGCAGCTTAGCTAATGAAAAACTGTTTTTT. This translates into CASSLANEKLFF.

The V and J genes are TRBV20-1 and TRBJ2-7, with D tentatively TRBD1 (5 bases). V was trimmed by 7 bases and J by 12 bases, leaving 13 bases between them. CDR1 is DFQATT and CDR2 is SNEGSKA in the germline V gene (reference sequence). This CDR3 comprises 9 residues. CDR3 region: CSVWGPWYF. The CDR3 nucleotides read TGCAGTGTTTGGGGCCCATGGTACTTC.

The rearrangement uses TRBV30 and TRBJ1-2, with TRBD1 as a possible D gene (5 bases). CDR1 is GTSNPN, CDR2 SVGIG, per germline (reference sequence). Trimming pared 1 base from V and 6 bases from J, leaving 12 bases between. The CDR3 has 13 residues. Here the CDR3 reads CAWSDIGGDGYTF. CDR3 in DNA: TGTGCCTGGAGTGATATTGGGGGGGATGGCTACACCTTC.

In its sample, this clone was seen once. The rearrangement uses TRBV9 and TRBJ1-1, with D possibly being TRBD1 (5 bases). Germline V lookup: CDR1 SGDLS, CDR2 YYNGEE. V dropped 2 bases and J dropped 5 bases, with 13 bases sitting between them. This CDR3 is 14 amino acids long. CDR3 amino acids: CASSVRAERTEAFF. CDR3 coding DNA: TGTGCCAGCAGCGTCAGGGCCGAGAGGACTGAAGCTTTCTTT.

The chain combines TRBV9 with TRBJ1-5, with D uncertain. The V end was cut by 4 bases, the J end by 6 bases, with 11 bases between. Germline CDR1 reads SGDLS; CDR2 reads YYNGEE. This CDR3 contains 13 residues. For the CDR3, the DNA is TGTGCCAGCAGCCGAGCTGGGAGTCAGCCCCAGCATTTT. Encoded protein: CASSRAGSQPQHF.

The gene calls are TRBV2 and TRBJ1-1; D gene ambiguous. V lost 6 bases and J 0 bases, leaving 14 bases between the germline ends. CDR1 SNHLY and CDR2 FYNNEI come from the germline V gene. This CDR3 contains 15 residues. This CDR3 is CASRSVSWVNTEAFF. In DNA form, the CDR3 reads TGTGCCAGCAGGTCCGTCTCTTGGGTGAACACTGAAGCTTTCTTT.

The rearrangement uses TRBV2 and TRBJ2-7; 11 positions match TRBD2. CDR3 length: 14 residues. Germline V gives CDR1 SNHLY, CDR2 FYNNEI. Trimming took 6 bases from V and 3 from J; bases not matched to a gene: 4. CDR3 sequence reads: CASSLTSGIYEQYF. Written as DNA, the CDR3 is TGTGCCAGCAGCCTGACTAGCGGGATCTACGAGCAGTACTTC. Full variable domain (missing parts from reference TRBV2 and TRBJ2-7): EPEVTQTPSHQVTQMGQEVILRCVPISNHLYFYWYRQILGQKVEFLVSFYNNEISEKSEIFDDQFSVERPDGSNFTLKIRSTKLEDSAMYFCASSLTSGIYEQYFGPGTRLTVT.

This clone was counted once. Sequence at one end of the junction differs from germline and may be a read error. The V call is TRBV13, the J call TRBJ2-7; no reliable D call. Germline V gives CDR1 PRHDT, CDR2 FYEKMQ (reference sequence). There are 14 residues in the CDR3. In DNA form, the CDR3 reads TGTGCCAGCAGCTTATCTGAGAGCTCCTACGGGCAGTACTTC. This encodes CASSLSESSYGQYF.

This chain joins TRBV5-4 and TRBJ1-1, with a possible D match to TRBD1 (5 bases). Trimming shortened V by 3 bases and J by 1 base, and 10 bases separated the two germline ends. Per germline, CDR1 SGHNT and CDR2 YYREEE (reference sequence). This CDR3 region has 14 residues. CDR3 coding DNA: TGTGCCAGCAGCTCGGGACGGGCGAACACTGAAGCTTTCTTT. Translating gives CASSSGRANTEAFF.

By share of the sample, this clone is large. CDR3 residues: CASRSRDAAEAFF. The CDR3 nucleotides read TGTGCCAGCAGATCGAGGGATGCAGCTGAAGCTTTCTTT. The rearrangement joins TRBV6-5 to TRBJ1-1; D not certain. Germline V lookup: CDR1 MNHEY, CDR2 SVGAGI. The length of the CDR3 is 13 residues. V dropped 6 bases and J dropped 6 bases, with 14 bases sitting between them.

The chain recombines TRBV30 with TRBJ1-1; possible D gene TRBD1, 5 bases. The length of the CDR3 is 11 residues. Deletions cut 4 bases from V and 4 bases from J, with 7 bases between. Germline values: CDR1 GTSNPN, CDR2 SVGIG (reference sequence). CDR3 in amino acids: CAWMRGTEAFF. The CDR3 DNA reads as TGTGCCTGGATGAGGGGCACTGAAGCTTTCTTT.

This clone came up a few times. V and J are TRBV7-9 and TRBJ1-2; perhaps TRBD1 as D (5 bases). The V end lost 8 bases, the J end lost 2 bases, and 18 bases lay between the germline ends. CDR1 is SEHNR, CDR2 FQNEAQ, per germline (reference sequence). This CDR3 has 15 amino acids. The CDR3 nucleotides read TGTGCCAGCGCAGGGAGGGCCCCACTCAACTATGGCTACACCTTC. Translated: CASAGRAPLNYGYTF.

The chain joins TRBV19 to TRBJ2-3; D is perhaps TRBD1 or TRBD2 (5 bases each). Looked up from germline, CDR1 is LNHDA and CDR2 is SQIVND (reference sequence). V was pared by 6 bases and J by 1 base, with 17 bases between. CDR3 size: 16 residues. CDR3 DNA: TGTGCCAGTAGAAGGGACCACCCCTCCCGCACAGATACGCAGTATTTT. This sequence encodes CASRRDHPSRTDTQYF.

The rearrangement links TRBV19 to TRBJ2-3; D is perhaps TRBD2 (7 bases). Germline loops: CDR1 LNHDA, CDR2 SQIVND (reference sequence). The CDR3 is made up of 14 amino acids. Between the trimmed V and J ends, which lost 6 bases and 4 bases, there was a span of 14 bases. CDR3 nucleotides: TGTGCCAGTAGCCCTTGGGGGGGCTCAGATACGCAGTATTTT. Translated, it gives CASSPWGGSDTQYF.

The table lists this clone with a count of one. The CDR3 loop is CASSQGHRGSGANVLTF. The CDR3 DNA reads TGCGCCAGCAGCCAAGGACACAGGGGCTCTGGGGCCAACGTCCTGACTTTC. The rearrangement joins TRBV4-1 to TRBJ2-6; 7 nucleotides agree with TRBD1. The CDR3 is 17 residues long. Germline V gene lookup returns CDR1 MGHRA and CDR2 YSYEKL. Trimming took 1 base from V and 0 from J; bases not matched to a gene: 3.

The chain uses TRBV9 and TRBJ2-1; 11 nucleotides align to TRBD2. Germline CDR1 reads SGDLS; CDR2 reads YYNGEE. With 3 bases clipped from V and 4 bases from J, the junction kept 3 bases outside the gene matches. The CDR3 is made up of 15 amino acids. The CDR3 here is CASSGSGGAYNEQFF. The CDR3, as DNA: TGTGCCAGCAGCGGTAGCGGGGGGGCTTACAATGAGCAGTTCTTC.

The chain is built from TRBV18 and TRBJ2-5; D is ambiguous. The germline V gene encodes CDR1 KGHSH and CDR2 LQKENI. This CDR3 contains 13 residues. Trimming removed 6 bases from V and 3 bases from J, with 11 bases in between. CDR3 sequence: CASSRSDEETQYF. In DNA, the CDR3 is TGTGCCAGCTCCCGGTCGGACGAAGAGACCCAGTACTTC.

This clone was observed a handful of times. CDR3: CATAAHSPLHF. The CDR3, as DNA: TGTGCCACGGCGGCGCATTCACCCCTCCACTTT. This sequence joins TRBV6-6 and TRBJ1-6; D not resolved. The CDR3 runs 11 residues. Trimming cost V 10 bases and J 8 bases, with 9 bases left between them. The germline V gene encodes CDR1 MNHNY and CDR2 SVGAGI (reference sequence).

This clone showed up just once. The chain joins TRBV4-1 to TRBJ2-5, with 7 positions matching TRBD2. Trimming removed 4 bases from V and 5 bases from J; junction bases left unmatched: 7. The CDR3 runs 14 residues. Germline CDR1 is MGHRA and CDR2 is YSYEKL. The DNA of the CDR3 is TGCGCCAGCAGCCTGCAGCGGGGCCGGGAGACCCAGTACTTC. Translating it yields CASSLQRGRETQYF.

This clone was found a few times. The chain couples TRBV6-1 to TRBJ1-2; 10 bases align to TRBD1. This CDR3 has 15 residues. Germline CDR1 MNHNS, CDR2 SASEGT. J gave up 2 bases and V 6 bases, and 6 bases lay outside the gene matches. The CDR3 protein is CASRDPGQGNYGYTF. CDR3 DNA: TGTGCCAGCAGGGACCCGGGACAGGGGAACTATGGCTACACCTTC.

This chain links TRBV27 with TRBJ1-6; D unresolved. The germline V gene encodes CDR1 MNHEY and CDR2 SMNVEV (reference sequence). V lost 2 bases, J lost 9 bases, and 11 bases lay in between. The CDR3 spans 14 residues. CDR3 coding DNA: TGTGCCAGCAGTTTAACTGGGGTGGCTTCACCCCTCCACTTT. This encodes CASSLTGVASPLHF.